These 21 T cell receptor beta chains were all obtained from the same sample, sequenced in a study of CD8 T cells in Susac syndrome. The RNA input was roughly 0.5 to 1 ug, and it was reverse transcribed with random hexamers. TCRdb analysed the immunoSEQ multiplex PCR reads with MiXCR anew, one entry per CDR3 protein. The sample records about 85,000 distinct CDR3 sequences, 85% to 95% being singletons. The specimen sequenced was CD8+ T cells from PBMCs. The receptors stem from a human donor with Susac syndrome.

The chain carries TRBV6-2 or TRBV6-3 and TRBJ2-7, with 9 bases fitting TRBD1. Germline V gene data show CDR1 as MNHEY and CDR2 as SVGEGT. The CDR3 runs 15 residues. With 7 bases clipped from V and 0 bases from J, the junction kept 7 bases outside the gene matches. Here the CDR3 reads CASTPAGQGSYEQYF. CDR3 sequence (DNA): TGTGCCAGCACCCCCGCGGGACAGGGCTCCTACGAGCAGTACTTC.

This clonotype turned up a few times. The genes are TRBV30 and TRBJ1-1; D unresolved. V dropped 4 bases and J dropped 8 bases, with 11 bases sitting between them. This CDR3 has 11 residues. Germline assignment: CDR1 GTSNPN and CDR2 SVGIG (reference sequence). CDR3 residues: CAWTTAGEAFF. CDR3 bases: TGTGCCTGGACTACTGCAGGCGAAGCTTTCTTT.

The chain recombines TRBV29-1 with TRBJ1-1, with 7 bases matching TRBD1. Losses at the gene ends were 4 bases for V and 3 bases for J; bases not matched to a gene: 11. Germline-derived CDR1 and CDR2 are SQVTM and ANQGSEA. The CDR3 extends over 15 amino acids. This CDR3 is CSVVAGDSVHTEAFF. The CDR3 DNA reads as TGCAGCGTTGTGGCGGGGGACAGTGTTCACACTGAAGCTTTCTTT.

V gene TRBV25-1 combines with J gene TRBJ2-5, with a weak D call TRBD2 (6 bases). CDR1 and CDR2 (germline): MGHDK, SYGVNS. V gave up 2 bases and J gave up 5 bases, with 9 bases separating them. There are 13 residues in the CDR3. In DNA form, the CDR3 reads TGTGCCAGCAGTGAAGAGGGAGGCGAGACCCAGTACTTC. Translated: CASSEEGGETQYF.

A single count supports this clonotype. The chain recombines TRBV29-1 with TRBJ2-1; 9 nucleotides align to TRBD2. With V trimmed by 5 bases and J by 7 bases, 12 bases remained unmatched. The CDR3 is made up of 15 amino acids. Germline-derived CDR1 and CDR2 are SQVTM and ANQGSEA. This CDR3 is CSVRYWAGGVNEQFF. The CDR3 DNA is TGCAGCGTTCGTTACTGGGCGGGAGGGGTAAATGAGCAGTTCTTC.

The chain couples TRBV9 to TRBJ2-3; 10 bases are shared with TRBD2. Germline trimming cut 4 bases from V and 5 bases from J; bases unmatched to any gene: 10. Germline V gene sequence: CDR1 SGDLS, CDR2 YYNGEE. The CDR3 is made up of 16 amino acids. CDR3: CASSLELAGVVDTQYF. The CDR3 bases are TGTGCCAGCAGCCTTGAGCTAGCGGGAGTTGTAGATACGCAGTATTTT.

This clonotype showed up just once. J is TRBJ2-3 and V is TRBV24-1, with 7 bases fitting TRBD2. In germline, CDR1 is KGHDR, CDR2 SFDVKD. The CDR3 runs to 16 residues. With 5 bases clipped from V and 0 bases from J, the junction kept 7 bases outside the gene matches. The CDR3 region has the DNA TGTGCCACCAGTGGCAAGGCGGGGGAGAGCACAGATACGCAGTATTTT. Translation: CATSGKAGESTDTQYF.

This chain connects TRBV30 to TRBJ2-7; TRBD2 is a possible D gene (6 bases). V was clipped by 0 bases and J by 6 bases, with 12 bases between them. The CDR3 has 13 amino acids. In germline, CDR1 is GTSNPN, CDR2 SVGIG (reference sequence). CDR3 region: CAWSVIRESEQYF. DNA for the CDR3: TGTGCCTGGAGTGTAATCCGGGAGAGCGAGCAGTACTTC.

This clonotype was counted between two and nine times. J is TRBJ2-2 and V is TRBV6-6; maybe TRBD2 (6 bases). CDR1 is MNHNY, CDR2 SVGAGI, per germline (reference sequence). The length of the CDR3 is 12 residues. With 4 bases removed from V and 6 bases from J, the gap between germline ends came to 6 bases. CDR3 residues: CASSSGAGELFF. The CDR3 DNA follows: TGTGCCAGCAGTTCGGGGGCCGGGGAGCTGTTTTTT.

CDR3 residues: CASSSAWSGLSSYNEQFF. Written as DNA, the CDR3 is TGCGCCAGCAGCTCCGCCTGGAGCGGGCTCAGCTCCTACAATGAGCAGTTCTTC. The chain couples TRBV5-1 to TRBJ2-1; tentatively, D is TRBD2 (6 bases). V lost 3 bases, J lost 0 bases, and 19 bases lay in between. The V gene's germline CDR1 is SGHRS and CDR2 YFSETQ. The CDR3 sequence is 18 residues long.

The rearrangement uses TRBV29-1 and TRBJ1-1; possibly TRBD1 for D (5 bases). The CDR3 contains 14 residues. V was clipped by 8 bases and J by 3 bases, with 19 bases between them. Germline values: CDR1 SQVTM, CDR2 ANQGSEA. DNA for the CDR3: TGCAGCCCCCCTCGGTCGGGGCGGGACACTGAAGCTTTCTTT. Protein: CSPPRSGRDTEAFF.

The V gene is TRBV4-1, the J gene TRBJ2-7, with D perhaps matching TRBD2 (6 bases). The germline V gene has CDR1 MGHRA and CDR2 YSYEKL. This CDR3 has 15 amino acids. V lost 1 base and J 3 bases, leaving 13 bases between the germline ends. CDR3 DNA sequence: TGCGCCAGCAGCCAAGCGGCGGGAATAAACTACGAGCAGTACTTC. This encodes CASSQAAGINYEQYF.

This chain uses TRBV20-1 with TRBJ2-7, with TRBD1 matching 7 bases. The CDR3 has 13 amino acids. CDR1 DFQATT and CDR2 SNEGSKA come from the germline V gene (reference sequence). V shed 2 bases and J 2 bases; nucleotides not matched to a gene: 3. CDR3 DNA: TGCAGTGCTAGACGACAGGGAACCTACGAGCAGTACTTC. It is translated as CSARRQGTYEQYF.

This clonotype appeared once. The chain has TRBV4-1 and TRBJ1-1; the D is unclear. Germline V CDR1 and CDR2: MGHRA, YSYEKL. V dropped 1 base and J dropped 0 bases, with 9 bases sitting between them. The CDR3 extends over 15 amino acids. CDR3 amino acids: CASSQADNMNTEAFF. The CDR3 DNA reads TGCGCCAGCAGCCAAGCCGACAACATGAACACTGAAGCTTTCTTT.

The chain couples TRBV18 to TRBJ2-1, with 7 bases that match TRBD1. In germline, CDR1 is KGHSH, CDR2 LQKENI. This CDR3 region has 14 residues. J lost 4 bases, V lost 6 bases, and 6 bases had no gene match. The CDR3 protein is CASSYGTDYNEQFF. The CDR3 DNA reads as TGTGCCAGCTCTTACGGGACAGATTACAATGAGCAGTTCTTC.

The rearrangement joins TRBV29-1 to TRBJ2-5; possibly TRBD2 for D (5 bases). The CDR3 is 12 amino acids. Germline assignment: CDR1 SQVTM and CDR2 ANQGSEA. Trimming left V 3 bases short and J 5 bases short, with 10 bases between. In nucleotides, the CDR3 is TGCAGCGTTGAGGTCTCGGGGGAGACCCAGTACTTC. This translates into CSVEVSGETQYF.

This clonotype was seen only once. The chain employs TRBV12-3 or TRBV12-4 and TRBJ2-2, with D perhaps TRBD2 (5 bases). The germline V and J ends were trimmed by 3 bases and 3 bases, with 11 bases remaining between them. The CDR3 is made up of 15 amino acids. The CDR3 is CASSFFGGHTGELFF. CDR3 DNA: TGTGCCAGCAGTTTCTTCGGAGGTCACACCGGGGAGCTGTTTTTT.

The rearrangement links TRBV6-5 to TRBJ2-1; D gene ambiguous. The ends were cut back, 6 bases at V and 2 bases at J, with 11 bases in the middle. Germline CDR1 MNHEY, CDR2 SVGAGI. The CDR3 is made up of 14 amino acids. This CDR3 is CASRDGLTYNEQFF. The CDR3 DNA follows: TGTGCCAGCAGGGATGGGTTGACCTACAATGAGCAGTTCTTC.

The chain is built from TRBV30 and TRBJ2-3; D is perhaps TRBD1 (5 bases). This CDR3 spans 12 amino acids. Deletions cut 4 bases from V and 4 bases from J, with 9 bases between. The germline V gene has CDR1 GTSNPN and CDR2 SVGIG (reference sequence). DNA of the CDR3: TGTGCCTGGAACCAGGGTCCAGATACGCAGTATTTT. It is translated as CAWNQGPDTQYF. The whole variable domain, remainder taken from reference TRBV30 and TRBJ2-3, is SQTIHQWPATLVQPVGSPLSLECTVEGTSNPNLYWYRQAAGRGLQLLFYSVGIGQISSEVPQNLSASRPQDRQFILSSKKLLLSDSGFYLCAWNQGPDTQYFGPGTRLTVL.

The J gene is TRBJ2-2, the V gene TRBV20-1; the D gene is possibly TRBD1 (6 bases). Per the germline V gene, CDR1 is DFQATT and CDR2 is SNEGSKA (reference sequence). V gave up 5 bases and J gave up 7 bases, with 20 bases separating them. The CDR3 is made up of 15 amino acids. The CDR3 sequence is CSALAPSGAYGELFF. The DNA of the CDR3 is TGCAGTGCTCTAGCCCCTTCAGGGGCCTACGGGGAGCTGTTTTTT.

The CDR3 here is CATSGRTGNSNQPQHF. The CDR3 DNA reads TGTGCCACCAGCGGCCGGACAGGTAATAGCAATCAGCCCCAGCATTTT. The chain is built from TRBV15 and TRBJ1-5; 7 nucleotides match TRBD1. Germline loops: CDR1 LNHNV, CDR2 YYDKDF (reference sequence). Trimming at V came to 5 bases and at J to 0 bases, leaving 7 bases not matched to a gene. This CDR3 has 16 residues.